This T cell receptor beta chain was documented in a study of beta chain features in type 1 diabetes. Every isolated RNA sample was fully reverse transcribed, so sequencing captured expressed TCRB transcripts. Clones were read by immunoSEQ multiplex PCR, and TCRdb kept only the in-frame ones, dropping some. Here the sample spans fewer than 350,000 clones, 20% being singletons. This CDR3 is built from 13 residues. CDR1 and CDR2 from the germline V gene are ENHRY and SYGVKD. Trimming shortened V by 2 bases and J by 5 bases, and 9 bases separated the two germline ends. Sequencing was done on a sample of naive CD4+ T cells from blood. The TCR comes from a woman under 30 in good health. The chain carries TRBV10-3 and TRBJ1-2, with a possible D match to TRBD1 (6 bases). The CDR3 protein is CAISEEGDYGYTF. CDR3 in DNA: TGTGCCATCAGTGAGGAGGGGGATTATGGCTACACCTTC.